The 21 T cell receptor beta chains below were found in one sample sequenced in a study of shared clonotypes between healthy human individuals. Some clones are missing from TCRdb's copy, which holds only in-frame ones; the method was immunoSEQ multiplex PCR. The sample has about 2.3 million clones, 80% to 95% seen once. Source material: naive CD4+ T cells from PBMCs. The subset is: CD45RA+ positively selected. The receptors derive from a man aged 18 to 35 in good health. Some clones in this sample may be carry-over from other donors' samples.

In this sample, this clone turned up once. The CDR3 here is CAWSPGGGSQYF. CDR3 DNA sequence: TGTGCCTGGAGTCCAGGGGGCGGGTCCCAGTACTTC. The chain combines TRBV30 with TRBJ2-5; TRBD1 agrees at 8 bases. In germline, CDR1 is GTSNPN, CDR2 SVGIG (reference sequence). CDR3 length: 12 residues. J gave up 9 bases and V 2 bases, and 5 bases lay outside the gene matches.

The genes are TRBV7-9 and TRBJ2-7; a weak D match, TRBD2 (6 bases). The V gene's germline CDR1 is SEHNR and CDR2 FQNEAQ (reference sequence). The CDR3 is 14 amino acids. With 7 bases removed from V and 6 bases from J, the gap between germline ends came to 19 bases. The CDR3 reads CASTRTGAGSEQYF. The CDR3 DNA reads as TGTGCCAGCACCCGGACCGGGGCCGGGAGCGAGCAGTACTTC.

The rearrangement links TRBV28 to TRBJ1-1; TRBD1 might be the D (5 bases). This CDR3 has 14 residues. Trimming removed 0 bases from V and 4 bases from J, with 9 bases in between. Germline V gives CDR1 MDHEN, CDR2 SYDVKM. The DNA of the CDR3 is TGTGCCAGCAGTTTATGGGACACAAGCACTGAAGCTTTCTTT. Its protein product is CASSLWDTSTEAFF.

The CDR3 region has the DNA TGTGCCAGCAGCAACCCGACGGGACTAGCGGGAGAGTCCTACAATGAGCAGTTCTTC. Its translation: CASSNPTGLAGESYNEQFF. The chain uses TRBV21-1 and TRBJ2-1; the table's D call, TRBD2, has no DNA check behind it. TRBV21-1 is recorded as a pseudogene. This CDR3 is 19 amino acids long.

This rearrangement joins TRBV6-6 to TRBJ1-1; maybe TRBD1 (5 bases). The CDR3 loop spans 12 amino acids. The V gene's germline CDR1 is MNHNY and CDR2 SVGAGI (reference sequence). V lost 6 bases to trimming and J lost 3 bases, with 8 bases between them. The CDR3 loop is CASRRGDTEAFF. The DNA for the CDR3 is TGTGCCAGCAGGAGGGGTGACACTGAAGCTTTCTTT.

V gene TRBV5-1 combines with J gene TRBJ1-2, with 12 bases matching TRBD1. CDR1 SGHRS and CDR2 YFSETQ come from the germline V gene. The length of the CDR3 is 17 residues. Trimming removed 4 bases from V and 4 bases from J; junction bases left unmatched: 11. CDR3 residues: CASSTRGTGGRSYGYTF. Written as DNA, the CDR3 is TGCGCCAGCAGCACCCGGGGGACAGGGGGCCGTAGCTATGGCTACACCTTC.

The J gene is TRBJ2-7, the V gene TRBV5-1, with 7 nucleotides matching TRBD1. The CDR3 totals 15 residues. Germline V gene sequence: CDR1 SGHRS, CDR2 YFSETQ. After removal of 0 bases from V and 6 bases from J, the junction contained 9 bases not matched to a gene. The CDR3 loop is CASSLVKGAVAEQYF. CDR3 in DNA: TGCGCCAGCAGCTTGGTTAAGGGGGCGGTTGCCGAGCAGTACTTC. The full variable domain, in which reference TRBV5-1 and TRBJ2-7 provide the parts outside the CDR3, is KAGVTQTPRYLIKTRGQQVTLSCSPISGHRSVSWYQQTPGQGLQFLFEYFSETQRNKGNFPGRFSGRQFSNSRSEMNVSTLELGDSALYLCASSLVKGAVAEQYFGPGTRLTVT.

This sequence joins TRBV15 and TRBJ2-5, with D perhaps being TRBD1 or TRBD2 (5 bases each). The CDR3 extends over 14 amino acids. Germline lookup yields CDR1 LNHNV and CDR2 YYDKDF (reference sequence). V was pared by 3 bases and J by 5 bases, with 13 bases between. For the CDR3, the DNA is TGTGCCACCAGCAGGGGTGGGGACGACGAGACCCAGTACTTC. Protein product: CATSRGGDDETQYF.

The CDR3 reads CASSFRVAQPQTQYF. CDR3 nucleotides: TGTGCCAGCAGCTTTAGGGTCGCGCAGCCCCAGACCCAGTACTTC. V is TRBV5-6 and J is TRBJ2-5; no firm D call. CDR3 size: 15 residues. Per germline, CDR1 SGHDT and CDR2 YYEEEE. Trimming shortened V by 2 bases and J by 6 bases, and 17 bases separated the two germline ends.

The chain combines TRBV19 with TRBJ2-1, with D perhaps being TRBD1 or TRBD2 (5 bases each). This CDR3 has 19 amino acids. Trimming cost V 6 bases and J 0 bases, with 24 bases left between them. Germline-derived CDR1 and CDR2 are LNHDA and SQIVND (reference sequence). This CDR3 is CASRLRGASPYSSYNEQFF. CDR3 sequence (DNA): TGTGCCAGTAGGCTCCGGGGCGCATCGCCCTATAGCTCCTACAATGAGCAGTTCTTC.

The CDR3 DNA reads TGTGCCACCAGCAGAGCCTGGGGGACATCGATCGGCAATCAGCCCCAGCATTTT. Its protein product is CATSRAWGTSIGNQPQHF. The V call is TRBV15, the J call TRBJ1-5; tentative D call: TRBD1 (6 bases). Germline assignment: CDR1 LNHNV and CDR2 YYDKDF (reference sequence). The CDR3 totals 18 residues. V lost 1 base and J 2 bases, leaving 18 bases between the germline ends.

The chain joins TRBV7-9 to TRBJ1-2, with D maybe TRBD1 (5 bases). Trimming took off 5 bases at V and 4 bases at J, with 14 bases between the two ends. CDR1 and CDR2 (germline): SEHNR, FQNEAQ (reference sequence). The CDR3 loop spans 14 amino acids. The CDR3 DNA is TGTGCCAGCAGCGCACCGGGACCGAGCTATGGCTACACCTTC. Translation gives CASSAPGPSYGYTF.

The chain combines TRBV10-3 with TRBJ2-3; D might be TRBD2 (6 bases). The CDR3 totals 15 residues. V was trimmed by 2 bases and J by 5 bases, leaving 14 bases between them. Germline loops: CDR1 ENHRY, CDR2 SYGVKD. For the CDR3, the DNA is TGTGCCATCAGTGAGGGGGGGTTTCGGCAAGATACGCAGTATTTT. This encodes CAISEGGFRQDTQYF.

The chain recombines TRBV28 with TRBJ2-1; 7 bases line up with TRBD2. V shed 2 bases and J 10 bases; nucleotides not matched to a gene: 11. Germline V gene lookup returns CDR1 MDHEN and CDR2 SYDVKM. This CDR3 region has 15 residues. The DNA of the CDR3 is TGTGCCAGCAGTTTAATGGGGGAGGGCCTGCCAGAGCAGTTCTTC. Protein product: CASSLMGEGLPEQFF.

The rearrangement links TRBV4-1 to TRBJ2-7; TRBD2 aligns across 9 bases. Losses at the gene ends were 2 bases for V and 0 bases for J; bases not matched to a gene: 5. The CDR3 runs to 16 residues. The germline gives CDR1 MGHRA, CDR2 YSYEKL. The CDR3 protein is CASSQPSGALSYEQYF. CDR3 nucleotides: TGCGCCAGCAGCCAACCTAGCGGGGCCCTCTCCTACGAGCAGTACTTC.

This chain connects TRBV10-3 to TRBJ1-1, with unresolved D. The V gene's germline CDR1 is ENHRY and CDR2 SYGVKD. V was pared by 9 bases and J by 4 bases, with 9 bases between. The CDR3 has 11 residues. DNA for the CDR3: TGTGCCATTCGGATCGGCACTGAAGCTTTCTTT. Amino acid sequence: CAIRIGTEAFF.

This clone was found once. The chain uses TRBV5-1 and TRBJ2-7; D not resolved. This CDR3 contains 14 residues. V gave up 1 base and J gave up 4 bases, with 12 bases separating them. Germline-derived CDR1 and CDR2 are SGHRS and YFSETQ. The DNA of the CDR3 is TGCGCCAGCAGCTTGACGATCGAAGCGTACGAGCAGTACTTC. Residues: CASSLTIEAYEQYF.

The CDR3 DNA follows: TGTGCCAGCAGGGGGACAGGGGGAGACATTCAGTACTTC. It translates to CASRGTGGDIQYF. The rearrangement links TRBV6-1 to TRBJ2-4; TRBD1 aligns across 11 bases. Germline lookup yields CDR1 MNHNS and CDR2 SASEGT. Trimming took 6 bases from V and 8 from J; bases not matched to a gene: 3. The CDR3 has 13 amino acids.

In regard to this clone: At the DNA level, this CDR3 is encoded by other sequences in the same sample as well. The chain is built from TRBV9 and TRBJ2-2, with D maybe TRBD1 (5 bases). This CDR3 contains 14 residues. From germline, CDR1 is SGDLS and CDR2 YYNGEE. V lost 6 bases to trimming and J lost 0 bases, with 9 bases between them. The CDR3 sequence: CASTRTTNTGELFF. The CDR3, as DNA: TGTGCCAGCACCAGGACAACGAACACCGGGGAGCTGTTTTTT.

As concerns this clone: Different DNA sequences within this sample yield the same CDR3. In DNA, the CDR3 is TGTGCCAGCTCACCACAGGGGGGTCAAGAGACCCAGTACTTC. It yields the protein CASSPQGGQETQYF. The V call is TRBV18, the J call TRBJ2-5; D could derive from TRBD1 or TRBD2 (6 bases each). Germline V gene data show CDR1 as KGHSH and CDR2 as LQKENI. The CDR3 totals 14 residues. Trimming took 1 base from V and 2 from J, leaving 8 bases between them. The variable domain in full, with the rest retrieved from reference TRBV18 and TRBJ2-5, is NAGVMQNPRHLVRRRGQEARLRCSPMKGHSHVYWYRQLPEEGLKFMVYLQKENIIDESGMPKERFSAEFPKEGPSILRIQQVVRGDSAAYFCASSPQGGQETQYFGPGTRLLVL.

The V gene is TRBV13, the J gene TRBJ1-2; no definite D call. Germline values: CDR1 PRHDT, CDR2 FYEKMQ (reference sequence). CDR3 length equals 13 residues. The V end lost 5 bases, the J end lost 4 bases, and 11 bases lay between the germline ends. The CDR3 DNA reads as TGTGCCAGCAGCAACCTCTTTTCCTATGGCTACACCTTC. The encoded protein is CASSNLFSYGYTF. Looking up the rest from reference TRBV13 and TRBJ1-2 gives the full variable domain: AAGVIQSPRHLIKEKRETATLKCYPIPRHDTVYWYQQGPGQDPQFLISFYEKMQSDKGSIPDRFSAQQFSDYHSELNMSSLELGDSALYFCASSNLFSYGYTFGSGTRLTVV.